Listed here is a single TCR beta chain. The antigen remains unidentified. This specimen belongs to a study of CD8+CD57+ T cells in acquired aplastic anemia. In the study overall: The average for DNA from sorted CD4+ and CD8+ cells was 3.2 ug. Overall study results and limits: No significant patient-versus-control difference appeared in CD8+ Simpson's diversity. Twenty-nine CD8+ CDR3 sequences were shared between patients and controls.

The template used for profiling TCR beta VDJ and CDR3 was genomic DNA. TCRdb redid the calling of the reads with MiXCR, one entry per CDR3 protein. Counted here are about 270,000 distinct CDR3 sequences, approximately 57% occurring once; the ten biggest clones make up around 7.6%. The V end lost 4 bases, the J end lost 1 base, and 10 bases lay between the germline ends. Germline CDR1 WNHNN, CDR2 SYGVQD (reference sequence). There are 14 residues in the CDR3. Sequencing was done on a sample of sorted CD4+, CD8+, or CD8+CD57+ T cells (not recorded which) from PBMCs. The genes are TRBV10-1 and TRBJ1-1, with D tentatively TRBD1 (5 bases). The sequence derives from a human donor with severe aplastic anemia or a healthy control (not recorded which). DNA for the CDR3: TGCGCCAGCAGTGGGGACGTTCAGAACACTGAAGCTTTCTTT. It codes for CASSGDVQNTEAFF.